This T cell receptor (beta chain) was recorded in a study of patients and donors after allogeneic stem cell transplantation (dated by TCRdb to about 2020). This clonotype showed up just once. Its antigen has not been determined. No quality values exist for individual bases; no much larger clone is one base distant. A single read constitutes weak evidence. The germline V gene encodes CDR1 MNHEY and CDR2 SMNVEV (reference sequence). Including cysteine and phenylalanine, the CDR3 has 14 amino acids. Left in the record is the CDR3 DNA by itself, 42 bases read in frame from the first base. V has 1 base trimmed and J has 6 bases trimmed; junction bases matching no gene number 5. The method was RT-PCR. Sequencer: NextSeq 550. TCRdb cleaned the public reads at Q25 with fastp, built clones with MiXCR and kept in-frame beta chains. Each record represents a unique CDR3 protein, reported with the most common genes and DNA among its rows. The sample data list approximately 57,000 distinct CDR3 sequences, and roughly 15% of these were observed just once. Together, the top ten hold around 32% of the sample.

The sequence joins TRBV27 to TRBJ2-5, with 7 bases in between that match TRBD1. Sequencing was done on a sample of blood, either unsorted or a sorted T cell fraction (not recorded which). The TCR sequence derives from a human donor who was either an allogeneic HSCT recipient or a stem cell or donor lymphocyte infusion donor (not recorded which). It is not recorded whose cells these are; they may come from a transplant donor. The CDR3 reads CASSLLGGAQTQYF. The bases read TGTGCCAGCAGTTTATTAGGGGGCGCCCAGACCCAGTACTTC.